The sample holds a few counts of the clone carrying this T cell receptor beta chain. The trim removed 2 bases at V and 4 bases at J, leaving 5 bases unmatched. The germline gives CDR1 SGHRS, CDR2 YFSETQ. The CDR3 is 16 residues long. These data originate in a study of blood T cells in healthy people across ages. A J-beta primer mix and a sample-barcoded 5' primer were used in a second PCR of roughly 6 to 12 cycles. TCRdb reprocessed the 5' RACE reads with MiXCR, giving one entry per CDR3 protein. The sample carries 1 million or so distinct CDR3 sequences, roughly 24% recorded once. The same specimen was also included in a second study, on T cells of mothers and their children.

The sample was blood. This clonotype was obtained from a girl aged 2-9 years in good health. The chain carries TRBV5-1 and TRBJ2-1; TRBD2 aligns across 11 bases. Written as DNA, the CDR3 is TGCGCCAGCAGCTTTGATCTAGCGGGGGGTTACAATGAGCAGTTCTTC. Translation gives CASSFDLAGGYNEQFF.